This is a list of T cell receptor beta chains from one sample in a study of T cell changes during pregnancy in multiple sclerosis. TCRdb's table, derived via immunoSEQ multiplex PCR, lists solely in-frame clones and lacks some. Among about 15,000 clones listed, 75% to 85% were seen once. Material: CD8+ T cells from peripheral blood mononuclear cells, obtained after pregnancy. All receptors derive from a female donor in good health, enrolled as a control in a pregnancy study. CDR3s include the opening cysteine and the closing phenylalanine or tryptophan. The order of the fields is clone size, V gene, CDR3 length, J gene, D gene, CDR3 protein, CDR3 DNA. D genes are given only for firm matches. Rows give clone size only sometimes, using once, few, many, or a class for an expanded clone.

.	TRBV7-9	14	TRBJ2-1	TRBD1	CASSQGQGASEQFF	TGTGCCAGCAGCCAGGGACAGGGGGCAAGTGAGCAGTTCTTC
.	TRBV19	15	TRBJ1-5	TRBD1	CASRGQYDSNQPQHF	TGTGCCAGTAGGGGACAGTATGATAGCAATCAGCCCCAGCATTTT
.	TRBV6-1	14	TRBJ2-7	.	CASSDRDFSYEQYF	TGTGCCAGCAGTGACCGGGACTTCTCCTACGAGCAGTACTTC
.	TRBV7-6	14	TRBJ1-5	.	CASSLADGDQPQHF	TGTGCCAGCAGCTTAGCCGACGGGGATCAGCCCCAGCATTTT
.	TRBV20-1	11	TRBJ2-1	.	CSACIGNEQFF	TGCAGTGCTTGTATTGGCAACGAGCAGTTCTTC
.	TRBV27	14	TRBJ2-2	.	CASSFNHPGGELFF	TGTGCCAGCAGTTTCAACCACCCAGGCGGGGAGCTGTTTTTT
.	TRBV28	17	TRBJ2-3	TRBD2	CASSRGTSETSTDTQYF	TGTGCCAGCAGCCGCGGGACTAGCGAGACTAGCACAGATACGCAGTATTTT
.	TRBV28	15	TRBJ1-5	TRBD1	CASSPQQGAIQPQHF	TGTGCCAGCAGTCCCCAGCAGGGGGCAATTCAGCCCCAGCATTTT
.	TRBV5-5	15	TRBJ2-7	TRBD2	CASSLRLAGPNEQYF	TGTGCCAGCAGCTTGAGGCTAGCGGGGCCCAACGAGCAGTACTTC
.	TRBV5-1	15	TRBJ2-1	.	CASSLDSHLYNEQFF	TGCGCCAGCAGCTTGGATAGCCACCTCTACAATGAGCAGTTCTTC
.	TRBV7-2	15	TRBJ2-1	TRBD2	CASRPAGGPLGEQFF	TGTGCCAGCAGACCAGCGGGAGGGCCTTTGGGTGAGCAGTTCTTC
.	TRBV9	17	TRBJ2-1	TRBD1	CASSAPGGQVGQNEQFF	TGTGCCAGCAGCGCCCCGGGCGGACAGGTCGGGCAAAATGAGCAGTTCTTC
few	TRBV9	14	TRBJ1-1	TRBD1	CASSAYGQGTEAFF	TGTGCCAGCAGCGCGTACGGACAGGGGACTGAAGCTTTCTTT
once	TRBV11-2	16	TRBJ1-6	TRBD1	CASSASTGIYNSPLHF	TGTGCCAGCAGCGCCTCGACAGGGATCTATAATTCACCCCTCCACTTT
.	TRBV9	14	TRBJ2-7	TRBD1	CASSPGQGAYEQYF	TGTGCCAGCAGCCCGGGACAGGGGGCCTACGAGCAGTACTTC
.	TRBV6-4	16	TRBJ2-2	TRBD2	CASSPIAGENTGELFF	TGTGCCAGCAGCCCCATAGCGGGGGAGAACACCGGGGAGCTGTTTTTT
.	TRBV2	14	TRBJ2-4	TRBD2	CASSLAGTGNIQYF	TGTGCCAGCAGCCTAGCGGGGACCGGGAACATTCAGTACTTC
.	TRBV7-9	16	TRBJ2-7	.	CASSGDIPRGDYEQYF	TGTGCCAGCAGCGGGGACATACCCAGGGGAGACTACGAGCAGTACTTC
.	TRBV14	17	TRBJ2-7	.	CASSQGMRVGASYEQYF	TGTGCCAGCAGCCAAGGGATGAGGGTAGGAGCCTCCTACGAGCAGTACTTC
.	TRBV4-1	15	TRBJ2-7	.	CASSQEAGRVNEQYF	TGCGCCAGCAGCCAAGAAGCGGGCAGGGTCAACGAGCAGTACTTC
.	TRBV7-6	16	TRBJ1-1	.	CASSLAPEGRDTEAFF	TGTGCCAGCAGCTTAGCCCCGGAGGGGCGAGACACTGAAGCTTTCTTT
.	TRBV27	13	TRBJ1-1	.	CASSLAGNTEAFF	TGTGCCAGCAGTTTAGCGGGGAACACTGAAGCTTTCTTT
.	TRBV27	16	TRBJ1-4	.	CASSLLRTGGPEKLFF	TGTGCCAGCAGTTTATTAAGGACGGGGGGGCCTGAAAAACTGTTTTTT